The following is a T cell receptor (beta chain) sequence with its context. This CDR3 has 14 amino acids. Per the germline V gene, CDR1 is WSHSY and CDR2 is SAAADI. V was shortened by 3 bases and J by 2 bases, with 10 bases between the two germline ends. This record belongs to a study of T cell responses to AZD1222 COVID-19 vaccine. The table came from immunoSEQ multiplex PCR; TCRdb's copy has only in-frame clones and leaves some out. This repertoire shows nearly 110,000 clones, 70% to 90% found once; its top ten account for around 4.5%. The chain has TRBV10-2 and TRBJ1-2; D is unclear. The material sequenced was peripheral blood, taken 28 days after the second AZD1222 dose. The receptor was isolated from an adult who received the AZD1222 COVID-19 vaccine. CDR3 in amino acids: CASSEVKYNYGYTF. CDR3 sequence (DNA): TGCGCCAGCAGTGAAGTTAAGTACAACTATGGCTACACCTTC.